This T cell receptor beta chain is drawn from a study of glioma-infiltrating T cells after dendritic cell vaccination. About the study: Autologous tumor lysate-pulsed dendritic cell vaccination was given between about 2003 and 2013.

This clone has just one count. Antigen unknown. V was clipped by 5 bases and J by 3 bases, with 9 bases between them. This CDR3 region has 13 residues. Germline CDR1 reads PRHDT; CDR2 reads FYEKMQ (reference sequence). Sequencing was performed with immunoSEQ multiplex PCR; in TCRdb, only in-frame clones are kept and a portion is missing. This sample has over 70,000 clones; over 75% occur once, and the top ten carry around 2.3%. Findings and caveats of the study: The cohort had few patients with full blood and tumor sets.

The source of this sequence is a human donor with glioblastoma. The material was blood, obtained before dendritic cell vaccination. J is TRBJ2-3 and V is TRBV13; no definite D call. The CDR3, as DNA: TGTGCCAGCAGCCAGTACGGGACAGATACGCAGTATTTT. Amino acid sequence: CASSQYGTDTQYF. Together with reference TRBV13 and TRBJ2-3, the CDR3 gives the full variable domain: AAGVIQSPRHLIKEKRETATLKCYPIPRHDTVYWYQQGPGQDPQFLISFYEKMQSDKGSIPDRFSAQQFSDYHSELNMSSLELGDSALYFCASSQYGTDTQYFGPGTRLTVL.